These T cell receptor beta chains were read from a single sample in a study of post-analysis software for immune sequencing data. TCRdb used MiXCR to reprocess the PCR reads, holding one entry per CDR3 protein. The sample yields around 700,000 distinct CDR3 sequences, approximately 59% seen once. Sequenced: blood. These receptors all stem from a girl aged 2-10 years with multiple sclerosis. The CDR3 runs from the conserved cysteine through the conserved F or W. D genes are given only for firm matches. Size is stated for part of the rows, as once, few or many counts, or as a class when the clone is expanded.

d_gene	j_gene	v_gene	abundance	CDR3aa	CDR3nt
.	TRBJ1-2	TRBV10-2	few	CASLGDGYTF	TGCGCCAGCCTGGGAGATGGCTACACCTTC
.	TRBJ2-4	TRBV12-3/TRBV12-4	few	CASSPRRDLAKNIQYF	TGTGCCAGCAGCCCCAGGCGGGATCTAGCCAAAAACATTCAGTACTTC
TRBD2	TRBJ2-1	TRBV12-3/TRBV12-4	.	CASRRTSGSFYNEQFF	TGTGCCAGCAGACGGACTAGCGGGAGCTTTTACAATGAGCAGTTCTTC
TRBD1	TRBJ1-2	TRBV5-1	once	CASRPQGADYGYTF	TGCGCCAGCAGACCCCAGGGGGCGGACTATGGCTACACCTTC
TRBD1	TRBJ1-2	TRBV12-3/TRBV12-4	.	CASSLGGQAANYGYTF	TGTGCCAGCAGTTTAGGGGGACAGGCGGCGAACTATGGCTACACCTTC
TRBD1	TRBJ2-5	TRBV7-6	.	CASSLQTGARLQETQYF	TGTGCCAGCAGCCTACAGACAGGGGCCAGACTCCAAGAGACCCAGTACTTC
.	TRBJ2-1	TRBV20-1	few	CSGQSGSSVEQFF	TGCAGTGGGCAGTCCGGCTCTAGCGTTGAGCAGTTCTTC
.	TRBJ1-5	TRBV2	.	CASSAGQLSNQPQHF	TGTGCCAGCAGTGCGGGGCAGCTTAGCAATCAGCCCCAGCATTTT
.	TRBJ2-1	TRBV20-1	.	CSASLSEQFF	TGCAGTGCTAGTTTGAGCGAGCAGTTCTTC
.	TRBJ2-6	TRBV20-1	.	CSASSGVSSGANVLTF	TGCAGTGCTAGTTCCGGGGTCTCCTCTGGGGCCAACGTCCTGACTTTC
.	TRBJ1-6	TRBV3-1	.	CASSQGLGYSPLHF	TGTGCCAGCAGCCAAGGACTGGGCTATTCACCCCTCCACTTT
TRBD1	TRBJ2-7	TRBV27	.	CASSLSAGLGQHYEQYF	TGTGCCAGCAGTTTATCGGCTGGCCTGGGACAGCACTACGAGCAGTACTTC
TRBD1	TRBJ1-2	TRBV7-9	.	CASSFPGQGAYGYTF	TGTGCCAGCAGCTTCCCGGGACAGGGAGCCTATGGCTACACCTTC
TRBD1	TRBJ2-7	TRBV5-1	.	CASSLTGQPYEQYF	TGCGCCAGCAGCTTGACGGGACAGCCCTACGAGCAGTACTTC
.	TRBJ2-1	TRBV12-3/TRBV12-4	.	CASSNRQAGEQFF	TGTGCCAGCAGCAACCGACAGGCCGGTGAGCAGTTCTTC
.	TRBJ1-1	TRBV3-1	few	CASSQDYGTEAFF	TGTGCCAGCAGCCAAGATTACGGCACTGAAGCTTTCTTT
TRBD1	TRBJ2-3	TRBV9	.	CASSAGQGAWDTQYF	TGTGCCAGCAGCGCCGGACAGGGGGCTTGGGATACGCAGTATTTT
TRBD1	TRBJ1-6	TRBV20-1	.	CSATGRQGTSPLHF	TGCAGTGCTACCGGTCGACAGGGAACCTCACCCCTCCACTTT
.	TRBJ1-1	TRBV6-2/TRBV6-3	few	CASSLAGIRGTEAFF	TGTGCCAGCAGCCTAGCAGGGATCCGGGGGACTGAAGCTTTCTTT